The 24 T cell receptor beta chains below come from one sample, sequenced in a study of blood T cell repertoires in COVID-19 (dated by TCRdb to the early 2020s). The receptor library was made with the immunoSEQ multiplex PCR assay. What TCRdb holds here is the immuneACCESS table cut down to in-frame rearrangements. Part of the clones is not present; checked against another copy, under half of the missing clones reflect an unresolved V gene, and the others are unexplained. This sample lists 650,000 to 800,000 clones; over 80% were detected once. 0.2% to 0.3% of the sample belongs to the ten largest clones. Sequencing used peripheral blood. These receptors were obtained from a woman under 30 with acute or convalescent COVID-19.

DNA for the CDR3: TGTGCCTGGAGTGCCGGGACAATGAGCAATCAGCCCCAGCATTTT. It translates to CAWSAGTMSNQPQHF. This sequence joins TRBV30 and TRBJ1-5; D possibly corresponds to TRBD1 (6 bases). In germline, CDR1 is GTSNPN, CDR2 SVGIG (reference sequence). The CDR3 consists of 15 residues. The V end lost 1 base, the J end lost 1 base, and 11 bases lay between the germline ends.

The chain joins TRBV6-4 to TRBJ1-6; tentatively, D is TRBD1 (5 bases). This CDR3 spans 14 amino acids. Germline-derived CDR1 and CDR2 are MRHNA and SNTAGT. V lost 6 bases to trimming and J lost 5 bases, with 11 bases between them. CDR3 nucleotides: TGTGCCAGCAGAAAAGAGACAGATAATTCACCCCTCCACTTT. As protein: CASRKETDNSPLHF.

This chain joins TRBV9 and TRBJ1-2; D is possibly TRBD1 (5 bases). This CDR3 region has 14 residues. CDR1 SGDLS and CDR2 YYNGEE come from the germline V gene. V was shortened by 3 bases and J by 4 bases, with 13 bases between the two germline ends. The CDR3 bases are TGTGCCAGCAGCGCCTCGGGGGGAGCCTATGGCTACACCTTC. Translation: CASSASGGAYGYTF.

The gene calls are TRBV9 and TRBJ2-7; TRBD2 is a possible D gene (7 bases). V was shortened by 4 bases and J by 3 bases, with 17 bases between the two germline ends. Germline values: CDR1 SGDLS, CDR2 YYNGEE. The CDR3 has 15 amino acids. The CDR3 spells CASSRQAGTIYEQYF. CDR3 coding DNA: TGTGCCAGCAGCCGACAAGCGGGGACAATCTACGAGCAGTACTTC.

The rearrangement links TRBV9 to TRBJ1-1; no clear D. The CDR3 runs to 14 residues. V dropped 1 base and J dropped 6 bases, with 13 bases sitting between them. The V gene's germline CDR1 is SGDLS and CDR2 YYNGEE. CDR3 region: CASSVTAEFSEAFF. The CDR3, as DNA: TGTGCCAGCAGCGTAACAGCGGAATTCTCTGAAGCTTTCTTT.

J is TRBJ1-2 and V is TRBV4-2; 11 bases agree with TRBD1. V shed 0 bases and J 3 bases; nucleotides not matched to a gene: 9. Looked up from germline, CDR1 is LGHNA and CDR2 is YNFKEQ. The CDR3 runs 18 residues. The CDR3 region is CASSQDGGTGGLDYGYTF. CDR3 sequence (DNA): TGTGCCAGCAGCCAAGATGGTGGGACAGGGGGTTTAGACTATGGCTACACCTTC.

This rearrangement joins TRBV3-1 (or the pseudogene TRBV3-2) to TRBJ2-5, with 10 positions matching TRBD1. The ends lost 3 bases at V and 5 bases at J; junction bases unmatched: 15. The CDR3 sequence is 18 residues long. Germline assignment: CDR1 LGHDT and CDR2 YNNKEL (reference sequence). As DNA, the CDR3 is TGTGCCAGCAGCCATCCCGGTAGGACAGGGGGTGGTCGTGAGACCCAGTACTTC. It codes for CASSHPGRTGGGRETQYF.

V and J are TRBV6-5 and TRBJ2-2; D perhaps matches TRBD1 (6 bases). Per the germline V gene, CDR1 is MNHEY and CDR2 is SVGAGI. The CDR3 runs 13 residues. V was clipped by 6 bases and J by 8 bases, with 13 bases between them. CDR3 bases: TGTGCCAGCAGCAGACAGGAGTTAGGGGAGCTGTTTTTT. It yields the protein CASSRQELGELFF.

The CDR3 bases are TGTGCCAGCAGCTTATTAGCGGGACCGGGGCTGGATGAGCAGTTCTTC. Translation gives CASSLLAGPGLDEQFF. V is TRBV7-6 and J is TRBJ2-1; 8 nucleotides agree with TRBD2. Germline lookup yields CDR1 SGHVS and CDR2 FNYEAQ. This CDR3 has 16 amino acids. Unmatched junction bases numbered 11, after V lost 2 bases and J lost 8 bases.

J is TRBJ2-1 and V is TRBV24-1; tentatively, D is TRBD2 (6 bases). The CDR3 covers 16 residues. V lost 1 base and J 4 bases, leaving 13 bases between the germline ends. Germline V gene lookup returns CDR1 KGHDR and CDR2 SFDVKD. CDR3 sequence reads: CATSDFGGKGYNEQFF. The CDR3 DNA reads as TGTGCCACCAGTGATTTCGGGGGAAAGGGGTACAATGAGCAGTTCTTC.

A single count supports this clone. This sequence joins TRBV5-1 and TRBJ1-1, with 11 bases matching TRBD1. V lost 2 bases, J lost 7 bases, and 4 bases stayed unmatched. CDR3 length equals 14 residues. Looked up from germline, CDR1 is SGHRS and CDR2 is YFSETQ. CDR3 sequence: CASSLRTGGDEAFF. The CDR3 DNA reads TGCGCCAGCAGCTTAAGGACAGGGGGCGATGAAGCTTTCTTT.

This clone was counted only a few times. This chain links TRBV3-1 (or the pseudogene TRBV3-2) with TRBJ2-7, with a weak D call TRBD2 (5 bases). This CDR3 contains 14 residues. Germline assignment: CDR1 LGHDT and CDR2 YNNKEL (reference sequence). Trimming cost V 4 bases and J 1 base, with 11 bases left between them. The CDR3 loop is CASSRGLQSYEQYF. As DNA, the CDR3 is TGTGCCAGCAGCCGAGGACTTCAATCCTACGAGCAGTACTTC.

This clone was counted a single time. The J gene is TRBJ2-1, the V gene TRBV7-2; the D is unclear. This CDR3 is built from 14 residues. V was cut by 5 bases and J by 9 bases, with 17 bases left in between. Germline V gene sequence: CDR1 SGHTA, CDR2 FQGNSA. The CDR3: CASSSLGLEFEQFF. The CDR3 nucleotides read TGTGCCAGCAGCAGCCTTGGGCTGGAATTTGAGCAGTTCTTC.

The table lists this clone with a count of one. The V gene is TRBV7-2, the J gene TRBJ2-7, with a weak D call TRBD1 (6 bases). CDR1 is SGHTA, CDR2 FQGNSA, per germline. The CDR3 is 15 residues long. The V gene lost 7 bases and the J gene lost 1 base, with 17 bases spanning the gap. This chain's CDR3 is CASTVGQLSSYEQYF. The CDR3 DNA sequence: TGTGCCAGCACCGTTGGACAGTTGAGTTCCTACGAGCAGTACTTC.

The J gene is TRBJ1-2, the V gene TRBV4-3; D not certain. The CDR3 covers 14 residues. Trimming pared 2 bases from V and 4 bases from J, leaving 11 bases between. Germline V gene data show CDR1 as LGHNA and CDR2 as YSLEER. The CDR3 here is CASSQFRRSYGYTF. For the CDR3, the DNA is TGCGCCAGCAGCCAATTCAGGAGGAGCTATGGCTACACCTTC.

The chain joins TRBV27 to TRBJ1-1; D not resolved. CDR1 MNHEY and CDR2 SMNVEV come from the germline V gene (reference sequence). This CDR3 has 14 residues. V shed 4 bases and J shed 10 bases, with 19 bases lying between them. The CDR3 here is CASSSTEKPEGAFF. CDR3 DNA: TGTGCCAGCAGTTCCACGGAGAAGCCTGAGGGAGCTTTCTTT.

J is TRBJ1-4 and V is TRBV5-1; 7 nucleotides agree with TRBD1. This CDR3 has 16 amino acids. Trimming removed 0 bases from V and 1 base from J; junction bases left unmatched: 3. Germline V gene sequence: CDR1 SGHRS, CDR2 YFSETQ. The CDR3 loop reads CASSLGQGRTNEKLFF. DNA of the CDR3: TGCGCCAGCAGCTTGGGACAGGGTAGAACTAATGAAAAACTGTTTTTT.

V is TRBV7-9 and J is TRBJ1-1, with D maybe TRBD1 (5 bases). V was trimmed by 2 bases and J by 1 base, leaving 14 bases between them. This CDR3 spans 16 amino acids. Germline values: CDR1 SEHNR, CDR2 FQNEAQ (reference sequence). The DNA of the CDR3 is TGTGCCAGCAGCTTACTTCTCGGGGGAGGGAACACTGAAGCTTTCTTT. It is translated as CASSLLLGGGNTEAFF.

Only one count was recorded for this clone. The chain has TRBV19 and TRBJ2-2, with 7 bases aligning to TRBD1. Germline CDR1 is LNHDA and CDR2 is SQIVND (reference sequence). J was trimmed by 3 bases and V by 5 bases; bases with no gene match: 6. The CDR3 is 15 amino acids. The CDR3 bases are TGTGCCAGTAGTTCAGGACAGGACTACACCGGGGAGCTGTTTTTT. Translated, it gives CASSSGQDYTGELFF.

V and J are TRBV30 and TRBJ1-6, with TRBD1 identical over 7 bases. V was pared by 3 bases and J by 9 bases, with 14 bases of the junction left unmatched. The CDR3 is 16 amino acids. CDR1 and CDR2 (germline): GTSNPN, SVGIG (reference sequence). The DNA for the CDR3 is TGTGCCTGGAGCAATTCCCCCGGGACAGTGGCTTCACCCCTCCACTTT. Translating it yields CAWSNSPGTVASPLHF.

Concerning this clone: An end of the junction differs from the germline gene, which may be a read error. The V call is TRBV25-1, the J call TRBJ1-3; D is undetermined. CDR1 is MGHDK, CDR2 SYGVNS, per germline. The CDR3 has 12 amino acids. The CDR3 spells CASSDGRNHLHF. DNA for the CDR3: TGTGCCAGCAGTGACGGGAGGAATCATCTTCATTTT.

The genes are TRBV6-5 and TRBJ1-1; the match to TRBD1 covers 7 bases. CDR3 length: 14 amino acids. Germline-derived CDR1 and CDR2 are MNHEY and SVGAGI. After removal of 6 bases from V and 1 base from J, the junction contained 5 bases not matched to a gene. In nucleotides, the CDR3 is TGTGCCAGCAGAAGGGGACAGACGAACACTGAAGCTTTCTTT. It translates to CASRRGQTNTEAFF.

The chain recombines TRBV6-5 with TRBJ2-7, with D possibly TRBD2 on 6 matching bases. The V end lost 2 bases, the J end lost 5 bases, and 16 bases lay between the germline ends. The germline V gene encodes CDR1 MNHEY and CDR2 SVGAGI. The CDR3 sequence is 15 residues long. The CDR3 DNA sequence: TGTGCCAGCAGTTACGAACATCGGGAGATCGACGAGCAGTACTTC. Protein product: CASSYEHREIDEQYF.

J is TRBJ2-7 and V is TRBV11-2, with TRBD1 as a possible D gene (5 bases). Trimming took off 1 base at V and 1 base at J, with 8 bases between the two ends. Germline-derived CDR1 and CDR2 are SGHAT and FQNNGV. This CDR3 is built from 14 residues. As DNA, the CDR3 is TGTGCCAGCAGCTTAGCCTCAGGGTCCTACGAGCAGTACTTC. The encoded protein is CASSLASGSYEQYF.